These 21 T cell receptor beta chains originate from one sample sequenced in a study of blood T cell repertoires in COVID-19. Sequencing was performed with immunoSEQ multiplex PCR; in TCRdb, only in-frame clones are kept and a portion is missing. There are roughly 250,000 clones in the sample; roughly 90% occur only once, and around 0.8% lies in the top ten. Sequencing input: peripheral blood. The source is a young woman with acute or convalescent COVID-19.

V and J are TRBV11-1 and TRBJ2-7; D is unclear. The V gene lost 3 bases and the J gene lost 0 bases, with 12 bases spanning the gap. There are 15 residues in the CDR3. The germline V gene encodes CDR1 SGHAT and CDR2 FQDESV (reference sequence). CDR3 in amino acids: CASSFAPGGSYEQYF. DNA for the CDR3: TGTGCCAGCAGCTTTGCACCCGGTGGCTCCTACGAGCAGTACTTC.

The chain has TRBV20-1 and TRBJ1-1, with D perhaps matching TRBD1 (5 bases). Per germline, CDR1 DFQATT and CDR2 SNEGSKA (reference sequence). Deletions cut 5 bases from V and 10 bases from J, with 11 bases between. The length of the CDR3 is 10 residues. The CDR3 DNA is TGCAGTGCTGAGTACGGGGGAGCTTTCTTT. Its protein is CSAEYGGAFF.

V usage is TRBV27 and J usage is TRBJ1-6, with a tentative D call TRBD1 (5 bases). The ends were cut back, 2 bases at V and 3 bases at J, with 11 bases in the middle. The CDR3 loop spans 16 amino acids. From germline, CDR1 is MNHEY and CDR2 SMNVEV (reference sequence). The CDR3 protein is CASSLLVTDYNSPLHF. The CDR3 DNA reads as TGTGCCAGCAGTTTACTCGTGACAGACTATAATTCACCCCTCCACTTT.

J is TRBJ1-3 and V is TRBV29-1, with D unclear. CDR3 length equals 14 residues. V gave up 3 bases and J gave up 0 bases, with 9 bases separating them. Germline CDR1 SQVTM, CDR2 ANQGSEA. The CDR3 nucleotides read TGCAGCGTTGAGCGGGCCGGCTCTGGAAACACCATATATTTT. Protein product: CSVERAGSGNTIYF. The whole variable domain, filled in from reference TRBV29-1 and TRBJ1-3, reads SAVISQKPSRDICQRGTSLTIQCQVDSQVTMMFWYRQQPGQSLTLIATANQGSEATYESGFVIDKFPISRPNLTFSTLTVSNMSPEDSSIYLCSVERAGSGNTIYFGEGSWLTVV.

The chain couples TRBV30 to TRBJ2-3; 7 positions match TRBD2. Germline CDR1 reads GTSNPN; CDR2 reads SVGIG (reference sequence). The CDR3 totals 14 residues. Germline trimming cut 8 bases from V and 3 bases from J; bases unmatched to any gene: 11. This CDR3 reads CATVAGVETDTQYF. The DNA for the CDR3 is TGTGCCACGGTCGCGGGAGTTGAAACAGATACGCAGTATTTT.

V gene TRBV7-8 combines with J gene TRBJ2-7; 11 nucleotides agree with TRBD2. V lost 1 base and J lost 2; bases outside the gene matches: 4. The CDR3 spans 16 residues. Germline V gene data show CDR1 as SGHVS and CDR2 as FQNEAQ. As DNA, the CDR3 is TGTGCCAGCAGCTTAGGTGCTAGCGGGAGGACCTACGAGCAGTACTTC. This gives the protein CASSLGASGRTYEQYF.

This chain connects TRBV5-1 to TRBJ2-7, with 7 nucleotides matching TRBD2. CDR1 and CDR2 (germline): SGHRS, YFSETQ. CDR3 size: 14 residues. V was clipped by 2 bases and J by 6 bases; unmatched bases: 8. The CDR3 DNA is TGCGCCAGCAGCTTTGAGCGGGGAGGGGTCGAGCAGTACTTC. This codes for CASSFERGGVEQYF.

This rearrangement joins TRBV29-1 to TRBJ2-7; 8 bases fit TRBD2. The germline V gene encodes CDR1 SQVTM and CDR2 ANQGSEA. The CDR3 is 12 amino acids. V trimming: 7 bases; J trimming: 3 bases; junction bases outside the gene matches: 5. The CDR3 sequence is CSASGTSYEQYF. The CDR3 DNA reads as TGCAGCGCCTCCGGGACTAGCTACGAGCAGTACTTC.

On this clone: Germline and junction disagree at one end, which may indicate a read error. The rearrangement links TRBV19 to TRBJ2-6, with TRBD1 matching 8 bases. Germline V lookup: CDR1 LNHDA, CDR2 SQIVND (reference sequence). The CDR3 contains 18 residues. Written as DNA, the CDR3 is TGTGCCAGTAGTGTAGACAGGGGTATATCATCTGGGGCCAACGTCCTGACTTTC. Translation gives CASSVDRGISSGANVLTF.

This chain links TRBV5-1 with TRBJ2-2; 9 nucleotides agree with TRBD1. The V and J ends lost 4 bases and 2 bases, in that order; junction bases with no gene match: 6. There are 16 residues in the CDR3. Per germline, CDR1 SGHRS and CDR2 YFSETQ. In DNA, the CDR3 is TGCGCCAGCAGCGGGGGACAGGGCATAAACACCGGGGAGCTGTTTTTT. Its protein is CASSGGQGINTGELFF. Drawing the rest from reference TRBV5-1 and TRBJ2-2, the complete variable domain is KAGVTQTPRYLIKTRGQQVTLSCSPISGHRSVSWYQQTPGQGLQFLFEYFSETQRNKGNFPGRFSGRQFSNSRSEMNVSTLELGDSALYLCASSGGQGINTGELFFGEGSRLTVL.

The chain is built from TRBV5-1 and TRBJ1-2; D call uncertain. The CDR3 runs to 14 residues. Germline V lookup: CDR1 SGHRS, CDR2 YFSETQ. V was pared by 0 bases and J by 3 bases, with 9 bases between. The CDR3, as DNA: TGCGCCAGCAGCTTGGAGGAGGCGCACTATGGCTACACCTTC. Its protein is CASSLEEAHYGYTF.

The chain has TRBV9 and TRBJ2-7; 13 nucleotides match TRBD2. Trimming cost V 3 bases and J 5 bases; bases outside gene matches: 5. CDR1 and CDR2 from the germline V gene are SGDLS and YYNGEE. There are 15 residues in the CDR3. CDR3 protein: CASSDGLAGVHEQYF. The CDR3 DNA is TGTGCCAGCAGCGACGGACTAGCGGGAGTCCACGAGCAGTACTTC.

This chain uses TRBV29-1 with TRBJ1-1; TRBD1 might be the D (5 bases). Deletions cut 6 bases from V and 4 bases from J, with 15 bases between. Per germline, CDR1 SQVTM and CDR2 ANQGSEA. The CDR3 has 13 residues. The CDR3 reads CSVRLGRATEAFF. CDR3 DNA sequence: TGCAGCGTCCGACTTGGCAGGGCCACTGAAGCTTTCTTT.

The genes are TRBV14 and TRBJ1-1, with 8 bases fitting TRBD1. This CDR3 contains 14 residues. Germline assignment: CDR1 SGHDN and CDR2 FVKESK. Trimming cost V 2 bases and J 11 bases; bases outside gene matches: 10. The CDR3 protein is CASSQLGQAKGAFF. The CDR3 DNA reads as TGTGCCAGCAGCCAATTGGGACAGGCGAAAGGGGCTTTCTTT.

This sequence joins TRBV5-4 and TRBJ2-1; TRBD2 aligns across 7 bases. Germline trimming cut 2 bases from V and 0 bases from J; bases unmatched to any gene: 8. CDR1 is SGHNT, CDR2 YYREEE, per germline (reference sequence). The CDR3 is made up of 17 amino acids. The CDR3 loop is CASSFARERYSYNEQFF. The CDR3, as DNA: TGTGCCAGCAGCTTTGCGCGGGAGAGGTACTCCTACAATGAGCAGTTCTTC.

This sequence joins TRBV27 and TRBJ1-6; D remains unclear. This CDR3 spans 17 amino acids. V gave up 2 bases and J gave up 0 bases, with 11 bases separating them. CDR1 is MNHEY, CDR2 SMNVEV, per germline (reference sequence). CDR3 sequence: CASSLQVTSSYNSPLHF. The DNA of the CDR3 is TGTGCCAGCAGTTTACAGGTCACGAGCTCCTATAATTCACCCCTCCACTTT.

The chain joins TRBV24-1 to TRBJ2-3; 9 bases align to TRBD1. CDR1 and CDR2 from the germline V gene are KGHDR and SFDVKD. The CDR3 covers 16 residues. The V segment lost 5 bases and the J segment 5 bases; nucleotides outside the gene matches: 10. The CDR3 protein is CATSAGDRALRDTQYF. CDR3 sequence (DNA): TGTGCCACCAGTGCTGGGGACAGGGCCCTGCGAGATACGCAGTATTTT.

This chain connects TRBV2 to TRBJ2-1, with TRBD2 matching 13 bases. With V trimmed by 8 bases and J by 12 bases, 22 bases remained unmatched. The CDR3 spans 18 residues. Germline V gives CDR1 SNHLY, CDR2 FYNNEI. The CDR3 is CASQREAGLAGPRQRQFF. CDR3 DNA sequence: TGTGCCAGCCAAAGGGAGGCGGGACTAGCGGGACCCAGACAACGGCAGTTCTTC.

The chain carries TRBV2 and TRBJ2-5, with TRBD1 identical over 10 bases. Unmatched junction bases numbered 4, after V lost 3 bases and J lost 3 bases. The germline gives CDR1 SNHLY, CDR2 FYNNEI. This CDR3 is built from 15 residues. The CDR3: CASSDMGTGEETQYF. For the CDR3, the DNA is TGTGCCAGCAGTGATATGGGGACAGGGGAAGAGACCCAGTACTTC.

J is TRBJ2-1 and V is TRBV4-1; no clear D. CDR1 MGHRA and CDR2 YSYEKL come from the germline V gene. CDR3 size: 16 residues. Trimming took off 2 bases at V and 0 bases at J, with 11 bases between the two ends. The DNA for the CDR3 is TGCGCCAGCAGCCAAAGACACATGAGCTCCTACAATGAGCAGTTCTTC. Translating it yields CASSQRHMSSYNEQFF.

The chain uses TRBV10-3 and TRBJ2-5; 8 nucleotides match TRBD2. CDR3 length: 15 residues. Losses at the gene ends were 0 bases for V and 5 bases for J; bases not matched to a gene: 5. Germline CDR1 and CDR2: ENHRY and SYGVKD. This CDR3 reads CAISESLAGSETQYF. The CDR3 nucleotides are TGTGCCATCAGTGAGTCGCTAGCGGGTAGTGAGACCCAGTACTTC.